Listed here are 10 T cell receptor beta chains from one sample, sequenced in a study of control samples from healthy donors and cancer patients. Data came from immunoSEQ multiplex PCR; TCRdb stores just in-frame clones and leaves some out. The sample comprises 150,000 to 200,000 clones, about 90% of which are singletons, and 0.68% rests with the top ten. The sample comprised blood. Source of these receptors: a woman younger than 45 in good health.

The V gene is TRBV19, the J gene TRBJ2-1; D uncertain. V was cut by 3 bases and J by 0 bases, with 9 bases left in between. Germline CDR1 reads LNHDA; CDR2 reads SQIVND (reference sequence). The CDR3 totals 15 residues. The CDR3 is CASSISISSYNEQFF. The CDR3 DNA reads TGTGCCAGTAGTATCTCAATAAGCTCCTACAATGAGCAGTTCTTC.

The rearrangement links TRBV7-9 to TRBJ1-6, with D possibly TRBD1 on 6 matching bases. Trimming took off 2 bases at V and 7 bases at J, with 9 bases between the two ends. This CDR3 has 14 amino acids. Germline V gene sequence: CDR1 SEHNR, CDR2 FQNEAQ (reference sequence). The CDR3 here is CASSLRGKNSPLHF. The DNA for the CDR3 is TGTGCCAGCAGCTTAAGGGGGAAGAATTCACCCCTCCACTTT.

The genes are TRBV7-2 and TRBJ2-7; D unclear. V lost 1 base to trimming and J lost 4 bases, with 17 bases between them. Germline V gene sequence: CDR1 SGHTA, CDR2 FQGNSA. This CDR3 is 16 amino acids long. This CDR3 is CASSLVFVGFEYEQYF. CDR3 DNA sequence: TGTGCCAGCAGCTTAGTTTTTGTGGGGTTCGAATACGAGCAGTACTTC. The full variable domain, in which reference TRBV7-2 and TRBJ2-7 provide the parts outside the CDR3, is GAGVSQSPSNKVTEKGKDVELRCDPISGHTALYWYRQSLGQGLEFLIYFQGNSAPDKSGLPSDRFSAERTGGSVSTLTIQRTQQEDSAVYLCASSLVFVGFEYEQYFGPGTRLTVT.

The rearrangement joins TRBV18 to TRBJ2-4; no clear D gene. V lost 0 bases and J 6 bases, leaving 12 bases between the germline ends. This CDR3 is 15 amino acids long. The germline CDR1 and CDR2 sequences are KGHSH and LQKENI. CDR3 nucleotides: TGTGCCAGCTCACCACCAGGGCAGAGAGCAAACATTCAGTACTTC. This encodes CASSPPGQRANIQYF.

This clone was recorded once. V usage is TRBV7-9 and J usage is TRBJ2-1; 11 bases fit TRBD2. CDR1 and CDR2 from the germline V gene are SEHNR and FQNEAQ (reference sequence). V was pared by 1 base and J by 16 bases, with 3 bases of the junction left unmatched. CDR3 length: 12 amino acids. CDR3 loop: CASSLDLAGGFF. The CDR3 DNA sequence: TGTGCCAGCAGCTTAGACCTAGCGGGAGGTTTCTTC.

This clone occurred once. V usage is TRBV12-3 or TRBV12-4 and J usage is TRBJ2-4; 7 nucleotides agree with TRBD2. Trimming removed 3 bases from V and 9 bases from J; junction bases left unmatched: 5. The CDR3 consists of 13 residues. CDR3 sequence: CASSFGRGGIQYF. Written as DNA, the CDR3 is TGTGCCAGCAGTTTTGGGAGGGGAGGCATTCAGTACTTC.

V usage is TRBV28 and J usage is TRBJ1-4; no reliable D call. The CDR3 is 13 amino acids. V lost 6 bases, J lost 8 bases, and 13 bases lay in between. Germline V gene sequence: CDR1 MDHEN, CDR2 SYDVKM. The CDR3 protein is CASSWGGLEKLFF. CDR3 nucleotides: TGTGCCAGCAGCTGGGGTGGTCTGGAAAAACTGTTTTTT. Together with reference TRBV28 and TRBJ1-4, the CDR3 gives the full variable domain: DVKVTQSSRYLVKRTGEKVFLECVQDMDHENMFWYRQDPGLGLRLIYFSYDVKMKEKGDIPEGYSVSREKKERFSLILESASTNQTSMYLCASSWGGLEKLFFGSGTQLSVL.

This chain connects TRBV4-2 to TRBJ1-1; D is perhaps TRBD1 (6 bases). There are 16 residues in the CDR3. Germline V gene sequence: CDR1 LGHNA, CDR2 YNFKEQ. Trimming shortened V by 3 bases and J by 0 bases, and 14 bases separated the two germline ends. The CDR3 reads CASSHTGARVNTEAFF. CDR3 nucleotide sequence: TGTGCCAGCAGCCATACGGGGGCGCGAGTGAACACTGAAGCTTTCTTT.

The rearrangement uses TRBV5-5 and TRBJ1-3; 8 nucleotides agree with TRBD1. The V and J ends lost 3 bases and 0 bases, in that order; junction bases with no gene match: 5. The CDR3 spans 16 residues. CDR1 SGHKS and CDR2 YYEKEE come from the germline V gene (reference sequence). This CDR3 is CASSSEQGGSGNTIYF. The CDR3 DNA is TGTGCCAGCAGCTCCGAACAGGGGGGCTCTGGAAACACCATATATTTT. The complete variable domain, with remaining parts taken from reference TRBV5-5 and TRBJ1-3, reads DAGVTQSPTHLIKTRGQQVTLRCSPISGHKSVSWYQQVLGQGPQFIFQYYEKEERGRGNFPDRFSARQFPNYSSELNVNALLLGDSALYLCASSSEQGGSGNTIYFGEGSWLTVV.

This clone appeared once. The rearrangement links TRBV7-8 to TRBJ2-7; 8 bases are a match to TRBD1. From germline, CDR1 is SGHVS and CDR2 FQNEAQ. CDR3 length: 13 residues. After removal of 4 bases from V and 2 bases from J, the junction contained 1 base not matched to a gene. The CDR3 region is CASSWDRPYEQYF. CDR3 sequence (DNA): TGTGCCAGCAGCTGGGACAGGCCCTACGAGCAGTACTTC.